This T cell receptor (beta chain) was captured in a study of blood T cell repertoires in COVID-19. This CDR3 has 14 amino acids. Deletions cut 1 base from V and 7 bases from J, with 13 bases between. Germline-derived CDR1 and CDR2 are SGHAT and FQNNGV. Methods used by the authors: For nucleated cells, counts were estimated from reference gene primer amplification. Sequenced by immunoSEQ multiplex PCR; TCRdb stores in-frame clones only, minus some. The DNA was the basis for D and trimming; V, J and clone size are from that table. The sample records around 62,000 clones, 85% being singletons. The J gene is TRBJ1-2, the V gene TRBV11-2; D might be TRBD1 (5 bases). The TCR originated in a man in his forties or fifties with acute or convalescent COVID-19. The specimen was peripheral blood. CDR3 nucleotide sequence: TGTGCCAGCAGCTTAGCTTGGGGGGAGAGTGGCTACACCTTC. This sequence encodes CASSLAWGESGYTF.